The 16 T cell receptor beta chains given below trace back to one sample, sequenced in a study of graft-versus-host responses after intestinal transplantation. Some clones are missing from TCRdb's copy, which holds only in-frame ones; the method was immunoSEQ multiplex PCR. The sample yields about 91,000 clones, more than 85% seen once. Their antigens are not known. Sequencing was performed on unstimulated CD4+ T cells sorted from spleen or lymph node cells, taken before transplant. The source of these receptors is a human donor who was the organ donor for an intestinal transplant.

CDR3 in amino acids: CASSPRVPEAFF. The CDR3 DNA follows: TGTGCCAGCAGTCCCAGGGTACCTGAAGCTTTCTTT. V gene TRBV28 combines with J gene TRBJ1-1; D might be TRBD1 (5 bases). V shed 5 bases and J shed 6 bases, with 10 bases lying between them. Germline V lookup: CDR1 MDHEN, CDR2 SYDVKM. The CDR3 spans 12 residues.

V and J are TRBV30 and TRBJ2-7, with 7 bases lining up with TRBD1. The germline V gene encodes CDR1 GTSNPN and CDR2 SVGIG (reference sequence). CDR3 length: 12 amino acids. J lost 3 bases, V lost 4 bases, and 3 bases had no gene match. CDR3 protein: CAWNRGHYEQYF. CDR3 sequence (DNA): TGTGCCTGGAATAGGGGGCACTACGAGCAGTACTTC.

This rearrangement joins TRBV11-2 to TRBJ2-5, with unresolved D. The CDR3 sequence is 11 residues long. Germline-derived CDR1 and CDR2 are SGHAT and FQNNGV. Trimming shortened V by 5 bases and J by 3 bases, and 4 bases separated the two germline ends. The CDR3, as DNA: TGTGCCAGCAGCGTAAAAGAGACCCAGTACTTC. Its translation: CASSVKETQYF.

Here the CDR3 reads CASSPNRDTEAFF. The CDR3 nucleotides are TGTGCCAGCTCACCGAACAGGGACACTGAAGCTTTCTTT. The chain carries TRBV18 and TRBJ1-1; tentatively, D is TRBD1 (6 bases). The germline V gene encodes CDR1 KGHSH and CDR2 LQKENI. The V gene lost 3 bases and the J gene lost 3 bases, with 8 bases spanning the gap. CDR3 length: 13 residues.

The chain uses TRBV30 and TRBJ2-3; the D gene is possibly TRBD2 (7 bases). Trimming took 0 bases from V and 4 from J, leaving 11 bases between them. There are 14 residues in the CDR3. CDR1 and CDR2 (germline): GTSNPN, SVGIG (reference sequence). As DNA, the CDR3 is TGTGCCTGGAGTGTAAGGGGGGGGGCAGATACGCAGTATTTT. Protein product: CAWSVRGGADTQYF.

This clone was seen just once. Here the CDR3 reads CASITGSFYNEQFF. The CDR3 nucleotides are TGTGCCAGCATCACAGGGAGTTTCTACAATGAGCAGTTCTTC. The genes are TRBV28 and TRBJ2-1; possible D gene TRBD1, 6 bases. The ends were cut back, 7 bases at V and 3 bases at J, with 13 bases in the middle. The CDR3 is 14 residues long. CDR1 and CDR2 (germline): MDHEN, SYDVKM. Looking up the rest from reference TRBV28 and TRBJ2-1 gives the full variable domain: DVKVTQSSRYLVKRTGEKVFLECVQDMDHENMFWYRQDPGLGLRLIYFSYDVKMKEKGDIPEGYSVSREKKERFSLILESASTNQTSMYLCASITGSFYNEQFFGPGTRLTVL.

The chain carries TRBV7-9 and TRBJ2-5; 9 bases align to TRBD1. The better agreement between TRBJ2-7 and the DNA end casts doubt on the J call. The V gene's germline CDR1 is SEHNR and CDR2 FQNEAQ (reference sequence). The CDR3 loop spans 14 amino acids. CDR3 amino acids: CASSLTRDRDEQYF. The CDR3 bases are TGTGCCAGCAGCTTAACCCGGGACAGGGACGAGCAGTACTTC.

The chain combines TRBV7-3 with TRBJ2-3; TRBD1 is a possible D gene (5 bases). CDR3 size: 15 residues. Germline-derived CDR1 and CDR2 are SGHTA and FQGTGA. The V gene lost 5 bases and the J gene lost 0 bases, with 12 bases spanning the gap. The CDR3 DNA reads TGTGCCAGCAGCCCTACAGGATTTAGCACAGATACGCAGTATTTT. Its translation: CASSPTGFSTDTQYF.

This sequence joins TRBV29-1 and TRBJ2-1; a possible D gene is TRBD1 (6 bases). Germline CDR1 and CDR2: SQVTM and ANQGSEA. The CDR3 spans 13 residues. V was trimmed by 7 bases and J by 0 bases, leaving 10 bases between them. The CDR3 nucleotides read TGCAGCGCTCGACAGGTCTCCTACAATGAGCAGTTCTTC. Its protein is CSARQVSYNEQFF.

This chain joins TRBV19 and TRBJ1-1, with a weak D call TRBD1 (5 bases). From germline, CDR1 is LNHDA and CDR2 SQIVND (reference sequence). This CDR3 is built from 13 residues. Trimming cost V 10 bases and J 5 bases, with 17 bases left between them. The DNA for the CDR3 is TGTGCCACGACTACCGGGGGTTGGACTGAAGCTTTCTTT. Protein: CATTTGGWTEAFF.

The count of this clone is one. The DNA for the CDR3 is TGTGCCAGCAGTTTAACAGCTATACTCACTGAAGCTTTCTTT. It translates to CASSLTAILTEAFF. The genes are TRBV28 and TRBJ1-1; D remains ambiguous. Germline V gene lookup returns CDR1 MDHEN and CDR2 SYDVKM. The CDR3 is made up of 14 amino acids. Trimming removed 2 bases from V and 4 bases from J, with 11 bases in between. The entire variable domain, with the rest obtained from reference TRBV28 and TRBJ1-1, is as follows: DVKVTQSSRYLVKRTGEKVFLECVQDMDHENMFWYRQDPGLGLRLIYFSYDVKMKEKGDIPEGYSVSREKKERFSLILESASTNQTSMYLCASSLTAILTEAFFGQGTRLTVV.

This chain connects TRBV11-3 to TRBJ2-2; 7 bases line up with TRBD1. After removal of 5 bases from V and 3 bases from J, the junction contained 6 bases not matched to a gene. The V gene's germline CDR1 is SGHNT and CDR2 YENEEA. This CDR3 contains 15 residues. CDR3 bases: TGTGCCAGCAGCAGCGACAGGGCTGACACCGGGGAGCTGTTTTTT. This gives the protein CASSSDRADTGELFF.

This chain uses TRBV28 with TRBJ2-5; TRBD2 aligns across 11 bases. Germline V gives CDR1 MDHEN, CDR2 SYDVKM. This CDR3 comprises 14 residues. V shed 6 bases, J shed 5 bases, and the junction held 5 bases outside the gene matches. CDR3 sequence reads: CASRIAGGPETQYF. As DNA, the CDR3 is TGTGCCAGCAGAATAGCGGGGGGGCCGGAGACCCAGTACTTC.

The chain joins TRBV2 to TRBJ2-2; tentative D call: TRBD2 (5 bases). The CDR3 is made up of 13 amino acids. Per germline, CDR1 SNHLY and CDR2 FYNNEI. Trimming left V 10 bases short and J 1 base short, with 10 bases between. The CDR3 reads CAMRGKNTGELFF. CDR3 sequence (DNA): TGTGCCATGAGAGGGAAGAACACCGGGGAGCTGTTTTTT.

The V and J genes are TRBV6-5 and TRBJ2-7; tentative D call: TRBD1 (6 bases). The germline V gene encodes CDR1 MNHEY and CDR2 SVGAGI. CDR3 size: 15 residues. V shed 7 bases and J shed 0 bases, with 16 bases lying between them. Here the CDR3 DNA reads TGTGCCAGCAACCACCGGGACACAAGCTCCTACGAGCAGTACTTC. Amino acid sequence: CASNHRDTSSYEQYF.

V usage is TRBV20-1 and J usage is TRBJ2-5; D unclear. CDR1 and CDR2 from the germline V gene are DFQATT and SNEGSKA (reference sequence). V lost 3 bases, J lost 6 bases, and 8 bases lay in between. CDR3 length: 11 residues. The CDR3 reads CSASARQTQYF. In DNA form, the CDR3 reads TGCAGTGCTAGCGCGAGGCAGACCCAGTACTTC.